The source of this T cell receptor beta chain is a study of graft-versus-host responses after intestinal transplantation. Study-level background: Recipients were given multivisceral, liver-intestinal, or isolated intestinal transplants. The recipients all started with anti-thymocyte globulin induction and then took tacrolimus and steroids for 2 to 3 years. Study results and limitations: GvH clones surfaced in recipient marrow, some emerging earlier in ileum or blood. Allograft clonal ratios (graft-versus-host to host-versus-graft) were high in patients who had graft-donor T cell macrochimerism.

Using immunoSEQ multiplex PCR, the repertoire was profiled, and TCRdb retains in-frame clones only, with some absent. The profile shows under 95,000 clones, around 90% of them singletons. Comments on this clone: Its antigen remains unknown.

The CDR3 runs to 17 residues. V was shortened by 3 bases and J by 1 base, with 19 bases between the two germline ends. Germline V gives CDR1 SGHNT, CDR2 YYREEE (reference sequence). The chain has TRBV5-4 and TRBJ2-5, with D possibly matching TRBD2 (5 bases). Sequencing used unstimulated CD8+ T cells sorted from spleen or lymph node cells, obtained before intestinal transplant. The clonotype originates from a human donor who received an intestinal transplant. CDR3 DNA: TGTGCCAGCAGCTCATGGGAGACGGCGGCTCTCCAAGAGACCCAGTACTTC. Its translation is CASSSWETAALQETQYF.